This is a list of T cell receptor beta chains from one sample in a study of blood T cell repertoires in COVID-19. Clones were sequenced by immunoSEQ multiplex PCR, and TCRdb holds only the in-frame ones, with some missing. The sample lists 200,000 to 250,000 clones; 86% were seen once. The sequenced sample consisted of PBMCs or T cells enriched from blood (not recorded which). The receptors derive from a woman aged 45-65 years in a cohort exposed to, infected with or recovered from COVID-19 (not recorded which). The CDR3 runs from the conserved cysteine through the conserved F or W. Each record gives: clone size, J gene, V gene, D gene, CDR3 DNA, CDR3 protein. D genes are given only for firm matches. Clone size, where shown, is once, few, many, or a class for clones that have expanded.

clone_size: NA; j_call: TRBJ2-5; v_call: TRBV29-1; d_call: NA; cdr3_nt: TGCAGCGTTGATTTGGGCCCTCTCCAAGAGACCCAGTACTTC; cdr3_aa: CSVDLGPLQETQYF
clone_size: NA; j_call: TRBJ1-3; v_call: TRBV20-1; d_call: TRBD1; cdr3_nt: TGCAGTGCTAGTTCGACAGGGCGGGGAAACACCATATATTTT; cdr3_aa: CSASSTGRGNTIYF
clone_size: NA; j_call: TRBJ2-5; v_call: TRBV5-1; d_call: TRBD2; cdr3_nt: TGCGCCAGCAGCTTAGCGGGGGGGCGTGAGACCCAGTACTTC; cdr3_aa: CASSLAGGRETQYF
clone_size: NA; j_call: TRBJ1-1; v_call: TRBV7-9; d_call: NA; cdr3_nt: TGTGCCAGCAGCCTACGTGGAGGAACTGTGGCTGAAGCTTTCTTT; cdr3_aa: CASSLRGGTVAEAFF
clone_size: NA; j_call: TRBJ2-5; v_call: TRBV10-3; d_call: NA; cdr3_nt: TGTGCCATCAGTGAGTCTCTTGGGGCAAAGACCCAGTACTTC; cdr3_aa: CAISESLGAKTQYF
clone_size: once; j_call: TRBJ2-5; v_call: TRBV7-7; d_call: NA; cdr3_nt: TGTGCTAGCAGCTTAGGGTCCGGCGGTGGAGAGACCCAGTACTTC; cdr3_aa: CASSLGSGGGETQYF
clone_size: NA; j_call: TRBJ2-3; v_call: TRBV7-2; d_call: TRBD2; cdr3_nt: TGTGCCAGCAGCTTACTTACTAGCGGGGGGCCCCGCACAGATACGCAGTATTTT; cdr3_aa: CASSLLTSGGPRTDTQYF
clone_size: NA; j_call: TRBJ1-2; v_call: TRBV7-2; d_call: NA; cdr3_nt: TGTGCCAGCAGCTTAGCTTATGGTTCGGGTCTCTCTCGTGGCTACACCTTC; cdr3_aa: CASSLAYGSGLSRGYTF
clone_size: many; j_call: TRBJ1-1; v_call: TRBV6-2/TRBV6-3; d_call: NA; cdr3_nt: TGTGCCAGCAGTTACGAGGGCAGTCGTCTCTTCTTT; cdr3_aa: CASSYEGSRLFF
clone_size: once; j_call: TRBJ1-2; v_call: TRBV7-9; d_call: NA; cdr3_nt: TGTGCCAGCAGCTTAACACAGGGATTCCGGGACAAGGATAACTATGGCTACACCTTC; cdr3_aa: CASSLTQGFRDKDNYGYTF
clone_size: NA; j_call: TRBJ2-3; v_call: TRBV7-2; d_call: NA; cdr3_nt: TGTGCCAGCGGCACAGGGTACACAGATACGCAGTATTTT; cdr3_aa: CASGTGYTDTQYF
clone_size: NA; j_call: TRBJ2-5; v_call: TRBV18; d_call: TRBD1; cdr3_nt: TGTGCCAGCTCACCTCGACAGGGACAAGAGACCCAGTACTTC; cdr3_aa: CASSPRQGQETQYF
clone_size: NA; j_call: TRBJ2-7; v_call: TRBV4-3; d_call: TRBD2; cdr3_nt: TGCGCCAGCAGCCAAGATCTCGGGAGACTAGCGGGGGGCTACGAGCAGTACTTC; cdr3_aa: CASSQDLGRLAGGYEQYF
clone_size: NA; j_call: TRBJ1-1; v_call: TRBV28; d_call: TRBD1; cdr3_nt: TGTGCCAGCAGCCCGGGGGGACAGGGAAGTAAAGCTTTCTTT; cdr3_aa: CASSPGGQGSKAFF
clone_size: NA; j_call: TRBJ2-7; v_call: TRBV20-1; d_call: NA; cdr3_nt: TGCAGTGCGGGAGACCAGCTCGAGCAGTACTTC; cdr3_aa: CSAGDQLEQYF
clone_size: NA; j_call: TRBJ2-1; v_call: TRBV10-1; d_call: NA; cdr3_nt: TGCGCCAGGGGGAACAGGGTCAGGAATGAGCAGTTCTTC; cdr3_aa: CARGNRVRNEQFF
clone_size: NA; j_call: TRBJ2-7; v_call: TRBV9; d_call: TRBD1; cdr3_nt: TGTGCCAGCAGCCCCCAGGGGGCGGGCTACGAGCAGTACTTC; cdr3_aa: CASSPQGAGYEQYF
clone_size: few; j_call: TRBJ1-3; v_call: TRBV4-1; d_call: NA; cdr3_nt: TGCGCCAGCAGCCACCCCGGGGGACTTGGAAACACCATATATTTT; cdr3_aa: CASSHPGGLGNTIYF
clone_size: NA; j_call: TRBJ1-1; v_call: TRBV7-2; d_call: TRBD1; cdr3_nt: TGTGCCAGCAGCTCCCTGGCAGGGGGCTTTGGCACTGAAGCTTTCTTT; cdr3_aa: CASSSLAGGFGTEAFF
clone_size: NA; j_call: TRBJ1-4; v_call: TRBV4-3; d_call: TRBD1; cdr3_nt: TGCGCCAGCAGCCAAGACCCGACAGGGGATAATGAAAAACTGTTTTTT; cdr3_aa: CASSQDPTGDNEKLFF
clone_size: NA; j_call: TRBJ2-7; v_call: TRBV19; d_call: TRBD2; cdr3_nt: TGTGCCAGTAGCCCGACTAGCGGGGCTGAATACGAGCAGTACTTC; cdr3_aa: CASSPTSGAEYEQYF
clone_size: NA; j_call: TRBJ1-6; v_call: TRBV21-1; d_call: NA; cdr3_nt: TGTGCCAGCAGCCCGGACAGAAATTCACCCCTCCACTTT; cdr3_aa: CASSPDRNSPLHF
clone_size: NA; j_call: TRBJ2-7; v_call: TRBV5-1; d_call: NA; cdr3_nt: TGCGCCAGCAGCTTGGGGCAGTCAGTAGCTTACGAGCAGTACTTC; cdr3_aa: CASSLGQSVAYEQYF
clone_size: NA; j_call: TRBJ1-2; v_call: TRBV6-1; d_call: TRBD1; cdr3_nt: TGTGCCAGCAGTGAAACTAAACCGACAGGGGGCTATGGCTACACCTTC; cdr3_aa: CASSETKPTGGYGYTF
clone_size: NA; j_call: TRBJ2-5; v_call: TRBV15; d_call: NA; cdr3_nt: TGTGCCACCAGCAGAGATCTCTACCATTCGGAGACCCAGTACTTC; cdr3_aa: CATSRDLYHSETQYF
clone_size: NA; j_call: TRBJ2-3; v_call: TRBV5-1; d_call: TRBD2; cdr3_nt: TGCGCCAGCAGCTATCCGGAGAGGCGGGGGGGCCGATCTAGCACAGATACGCAGTATTTT; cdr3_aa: CASSYPERRGGRSSTDTQYF
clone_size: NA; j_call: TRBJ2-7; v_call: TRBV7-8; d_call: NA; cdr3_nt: TGTGCCAGCAGCTTAGGACTGGATACATTCTACGAGCAGTACTTC; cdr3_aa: CASSLGLDTFYEQYF
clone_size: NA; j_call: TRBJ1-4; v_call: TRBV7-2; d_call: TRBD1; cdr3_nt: TGTGCCAGCAGCTTATCTCCCGGGACAGCACTGTTTTTT; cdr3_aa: CASSLSPGTALFF
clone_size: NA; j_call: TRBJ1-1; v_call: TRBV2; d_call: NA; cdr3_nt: TGTGCCAGCAGGGTGGCGGGAGAGAACACTGAAGCTTTCTTT; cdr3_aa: CASRVAGENTEAFF
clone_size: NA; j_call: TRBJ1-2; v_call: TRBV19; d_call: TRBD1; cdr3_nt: TGTGCCAGTAGTATCCAGGGGGCCAGTGGCTACACCTTC; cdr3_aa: CASSIQGASGYTF
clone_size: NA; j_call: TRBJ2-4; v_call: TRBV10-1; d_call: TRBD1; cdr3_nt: TGCGCCAGCCCTCCTAGCCGGACAGGCGATAAGAGGGCCAAAAACATTCAGTACTTC; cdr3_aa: CASPPSRTGDKRAKNIQYF
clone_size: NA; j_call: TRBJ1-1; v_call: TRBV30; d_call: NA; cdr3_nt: TGTGCCTGGGTAGGCCCGACCTCGGGGGTGCAAGCGACTGAAGCTTTCTTT; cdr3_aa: CAWVGPTSGVQATEAFF
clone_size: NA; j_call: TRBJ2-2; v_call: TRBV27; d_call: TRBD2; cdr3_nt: TGTGCCAGCCATAGGAGGGGACTAGCGGGCACCGGGGAGCTGTTTTTT; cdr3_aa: CASHRRGLAGTGELFF
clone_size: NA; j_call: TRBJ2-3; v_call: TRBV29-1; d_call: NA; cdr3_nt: TGCAGCGTTGGAGGGAAATCAAGCACAGATACGCAGTATTTT; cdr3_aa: CSVGGKSSTDTQYF
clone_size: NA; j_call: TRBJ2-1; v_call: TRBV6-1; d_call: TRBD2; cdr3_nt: TGTGCCAGCAGTGAAGTCCTAGCGGGGGAGTACAATGAGCAGTTCTTC; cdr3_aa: CASSEVLAGEYNEQFF
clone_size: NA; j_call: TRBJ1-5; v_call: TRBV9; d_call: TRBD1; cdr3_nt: TGTGCCAGCAGCGTACTGGGGACAGCTAGCCTACTTAATCAGCCCCAGCATTTT; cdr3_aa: CASSVLGTASLLNQPQHF
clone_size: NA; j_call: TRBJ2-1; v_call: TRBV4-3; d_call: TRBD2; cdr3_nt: TGCGCCAGCAGCCAAGTGGCTAGCGGGGGGTCGAATGAGCAGTTCTTC; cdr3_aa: CASSQVASGGSNEQFF
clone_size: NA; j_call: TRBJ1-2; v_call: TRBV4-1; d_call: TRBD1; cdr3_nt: TGCGCCAGCAGCCCGCAAAGGGACAGCTATGGCTACACCTTC; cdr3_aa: CASSPQRDSYGYTF
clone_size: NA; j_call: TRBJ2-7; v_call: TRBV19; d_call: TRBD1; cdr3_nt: TGTGCCAGTAGGCCGGGACAGTGGTCTGGGGAGCAGTACTTC; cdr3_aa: CASRPGQWSGEQYF
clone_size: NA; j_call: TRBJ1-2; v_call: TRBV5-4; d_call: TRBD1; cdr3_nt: TGTGCCAGCAGCTGGGGACAGGAGGGCTATGGCTACACCTTC; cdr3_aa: CASSWGQEGYGYTF